This TCR beta chain originates from a study of T-cell reconstitution after alpha-beta-depleted transplantation in children. Unique molecular identifiers were incorporated into the prepared TCRbeta library. TCRdb ran MiXCR on the PCR reads and lists one entry per CDR3 protein. This sample has around 240,000 distinct CDR3 sequences; roughly 8.2% occur once, and the top ten carry roughly 5.8%. The CDR3 runs to 14 residues. V was clipped by 4 bases and J by 5 bases; unmatched bases: 6. CDR1 SGHKS and CDR2 YYEKEE come from the germline V gene (reference sequence). Findings of the study overall: High day-60 TCRbeta diversity in some patients came from surviving recipient T cells and thymic progenitors. Reports say that about two months after transplant, the alpha-beta T cells came out of several hundred graft clones that had expanded. A year post-transplant, T-cell counts and diversity derived mostly from newly produced T cells.

This clonotype was seen at least ten times. Its antigen is not known. The V and J genes are TRBV5-5 and TRBJ1-5, with 7 nucleotides matching TRBD1. The clonotype was recovered from a male patient aged 5 to 17 who had a stem cell transplant for acute lymphoblastic leukemia, so the T cells may come from the graft donor. The sequencing here drew on PBMCs, mostly from graft donor cells, taken 180 days after TCRalphabeta/CD19-depleted stem cell transplant. For the CDR3, the DNA is TGTGCCAGCAGCCCCCGGGACAGATATCAGCCCCAGCATTTT. Protein product: CASSPRDRYQPQHF.